This T cell receptor (beta chain) was captured by sequencing in a study of T cell responses to AZD1222 COVID-19 vaccine. Study details: Researchers grouped second doses given at about 4 or about 12 weeks into one pool.

A remark on this clone: Antigen specificity is unknown.

Assay used: immunoSEQ multiplex PCR; TCRdb lists only in-frame clones, some missing. The sample has around 88,000 clones; approximately 88% are singletons. General study findings and limits: Two AZD1222 doses significantly raised spike-specific TCR breadth and depth over controls. There were repertoire samples only from the period after the peak T cell response.

Sequencing was performed on peripheral blood, taken on day 0 of AZD1222 vaccination. The clonotype was recovered from an adult in good health.

The CDR3 region has the DNA TGTGCCAGCAGTGAAAGGGAAGCCTATGGCTACACCTTC. Protein: CASSEREAYGYTF. V and J are TRBV2 and TRBJ1-2; D remains unclear. The CDR3 contains 13 residues. Trimming shortened V by 2 bases and J by 4 bases, and 8 bases separated the two germline ends. Germline CDR1 and CDR2: SNHLY and FYNNEI.